The 19 T cell receptor beta chains below come from one sample, sequenced in a study of prognosis after radiotherapy for stage I lung cancer. Multiplex PCR, run in two rounds, amplified TCR beta CDR3 from genomic DNA. First-round PCR used primers specific to each TRBV and TRBJ gene. In TCRdb, the multiplex PCR reads were re-called with MiXCR into one record per CDR3 protein. This sample has over 14,000 distinct CDR3 sequences, with about 30% found just once. Sequencing used PBMCs, obtained before or after stereotactic body radiation therapy (not recorded which). Receptor source: a donor at least 50 years old with non-small cell lung cancer.

To note about this clonotype: A read error likely explains this, since a far larger clone differs by one base. The chain has TRBV5-1 and TRBJ2-1; TRBD1 matches 8 bases. The last part of the DNA fits TRBJ2-5 better; the J call may be wrong. The V gene's germline CDR1 is SGHRS and CDR2 YFSETQ. The CDR3 is 14 residues long. The CDR3 region is CASIPWTGRETQYF. The CDR3 region has the DNA TGCGCCAGCATCCCTTGGACAGGGAGGGAGACCCAGTACTTC.

Details on this clonotype: A far more abundant clone sits one base away, making this likely a read error. The gene calls are TRBV15 and TRBJ2-5; 10 positions agree with TRBD2. The germline V gene encodes CDR1 LNHNV and CDR2 YYDKDF (reference sequence). The CDR3 consists of 14 residues. The CDR3 spells CATSLGTSVNEHFF. The DNA of the CDR3 is TGTGCCACCAGCCTCGGGACTAGCGTCAATGAGCATTTCTTC.

This clonotype was seen many times. Relative to the germline gene, one junction end is altered; a read error may explain this. The gene calls are TRBV7-7 and TRBJ2-1; 8 nucleotides agree with TRBD1. Germline CDR1 SSHAT, CDR2 FNYEAQ (reference sequence). The CDR3 totals 15 residues. Written as DNA, the CDR3 is TGTGCTAGCAGCACGGGGACAGGAGTCCACAATGAGCAGTTCTTC. It encodes CASSTGTGVHNEQFF.

There are many counts of this clonotype. This chain links TRBV5-4 with TRBJ2-3, with 8 positions matching TRBD2. This CDR3 is 17 amino acids long. CDR1 is SGHNT and CDR2 is YYREEE in the germline V gene (reference sequence). V was pared by 1 base and J by 4 bases, with 11 bases of the junction left unmatched. The CDR3 DNA sequence: TGTGCCAGCAGCTTGCCCGGGGGACTAGGAGTTGCAGATACGCAGTATTTT. It codes for CASSLPGGLGVADTQYF.

This clonotype was detected ten times or more. One base away lies a much larger clone, so this may be a sequencing read error. CDR3 in amino acids: CASSDAPNQSQHF. The CDR3 DNA reads as TGTGCCAGCAGTGACGCCCCTAACCAGTCCCAGCATTTT. The rearrangement joins TRBV6-1 to TRBJ1-5; D not resolved. Germline V lookup: CDR1 MNHNS, CDR2 SASEGT. V was clipped by 3 bases and J by 11 bases, with 14 bases between them. The CDR3 runs to 13 residues.

As concerns this clonotype: The junction departs from the called germline gene at one end, perhaps through a read error. The chain has TRBV6-2 or TRBV6-3 and TRBJ1-6, with 8 bases fitting TRBD1. The CDR3 length is 16 residues. CDR1 and CDR2 from the germline V gene are MNHEY and SVGEGT. In DNA form, the CDR3 reads TGCGCCAGCAAGAACGGGGACAGGAGATATAATTCCCCCCTCCACTTT. Its protein is CASKNGDRRYNSPLHF.

This clonotype was counted ten times or more. CDR3 sequence (DNA): TGTGCCACCAGCAGAGATAGGGAGGGGCTAGCGACAGATACGCAGTATTTT. Translated, it gives CATSRDREGLATDTQYF. The chain couples TRBV15 to TRBJ2-3; 7 positions agree with TRBD2. Per the germline V gene, CDR1 is LNHNV and CDR2 is YYDKDF (reference sequence). The V gene end was trimmed by 0 bases and the J gene end by 3 bases; junction bases not matched to a gene: 9. This CDR3 has 17 amino acids.

This clonotype occurred many times. The rearrangement joins TRBV6-1 to TRBJ1-1, with D perhaps TRBD1 (6 bases). Between the trimmed V and J ends, which lost 6 bases and 2 bases, there was a span of 13 bases. Germline-derived CDR1 and CDR2 are MNHNS and SASEGT. The CDR3 consists of 14 residues. The CDR3 loop is CASRGDRLNTEAFF. CDR3 bases: TGTGCCAGCAGGGGTGACAGGCTAAACACTGAAGCTTTCTTT.

This clonotype was counted ten times or more. The chain uses TRBV10-3 and TRBJ2-2; 12 bases match TRBD2. J lost 6 bases, V lost 4 bases, and 3 bases had no gene match. The CDR3 length is 15 residues. Germline assignment: CDR1 ENHRY and CDR2 SYGVKD. The CDR3 DNA sequence: TGTGCCATCAGTGGGACTAGCGGGATGTCCGGGGAGCTGTTTTTT. Translated, it gives CAISGTSGMSGELFF.

This clonotype is judged medium-sized. The CDR3 nucleotides read TGCGCCAGCAGCCCCAGACCCACTAGCGGGAGGGCCGCAGATACGCAGTATTTT. The encoded protein is CASSPRPTSGRAADTQYF. The J gene is TRBJ2-3, the V gene TRBV5-1; TRBD2 agrees at 13 bases. CDR1 is SGHRS and CDR2 is YFSETQ in the germline V gene. Unmatched junction bases numbered 12, after V lost 4 bases and J lost 4 bases. The CDR3 extends over 18 amino acids.

In this sample, this clonotype turned up many times. V is TRBV9 and J is TRBJ1-1; tentatively, D is TRBD1 (6 bases). CDR3 size: 14 residues. Germline V lookup: CDR1 SGDLS, CDR2 YYNGEE. V was cut by 1 base and J by 5 bases, with 12 bases left in between. The CDR3 bases are TGTGCCAGCAGCGTAACAGGGAGGGGAACTGAAGCTTTCTTT. Protein: CASSVTGRGTEAFF.

This clonotype was seen at least ten times. This rearrangement joins TRBV6-1 to TRBJ1-2; 8 nucleotides line up with TRBD1. J lost 2 bases, V lost 3 bases, and 2 bases had no gene match. The CDR3 length is 14 residues. Per germline, CDR1 MNHNS and CDR2 SASEGT. CDR3 region: CASSDRDRNYGYTF. In nucleotides, the CDR3 is TGTGCCAGCAGTGATAGGGACAGGAACTATGGCTACACCTTC.

This chain connects TRBV20-1 to TRBJ2-3, with a tentative D call TRBD2 (5 bases). Per germline, CDR1 DFQATT and CDR2 SNEGSKA (reference sequence). Trimming took off 3 bases at V and 5 bases at J, with 15 bases between the two ends. The CDR3 covers 14 residues. CDR3 amino acids: CSASRRVVVDTQYF. Here the CDR3 DNA reads TGCAGTGCTAGTCGGCGGGTCGTGGTAGATACGCAGTATTTT.

By share of the sample, this clonotype is medium-sized. The CDR3 here is CASSLGTTAGGRTDTQYF. CDR3 DNA sequence: TGTGCCAGCAGTTTGGGGACAACAGCGGGAGGGCGCACAGATACGCAGTATTTT. This chain uses TRBV12-3 or TRBV12-4 with TRBJ2-3; TRBD2 matches 10 bases. The CDR3 totals 18 residues. Trimming cost V 3 bases and J 1 base; bases outside gene matches: 10.

Details on this clonotype: A read error may account for a junction end that differs from germline. V usage is TRBV28 and J usage is TRBJ2-2; D perhaps matches TRBD2 (5 bases). Germline V gene data show CDR1 as MDHEN and CDR2 as SYDVKM. CDR3 length equals 13 residues. CDR3 DNA sequence: TGTGTCAGCAGTTTATGGCTGGCCGGGGAGCAGTTTTTT. Translation gives CVSSLWLAGEQFF. Full variable domain (rest looked up from reference TRBV28 and TRBJ2-2): DVKVTQSSRYLVKRTGEKVFLECVQDMDHENMFWYRQDPGLGLRLIYFSYDVKMKEKGDIPEGYSVSREKKERFSLILESASTNQTSMYLCVSSLWLAGEQFFGEGSRLTVL.

The table lists this clonotype with many counts. The V gene is TRBV7-3, the J gene TRBJ2-6; a possible D gene is TRBD2 (6 bases). Germline V gene sequence: CDR1 SGHTA, CDR2 FQGTGA. Trimming cost V 3 bases and J 1 base, with 7 bases left between them. This CDR3 has 15 residues. CDR3 residues: CASSFGGSGANVLTF. The DNA for the CDR3 is TGTGCCAGCAGCTTCGGAGGGTCTGGGGCCAACGTCCTGACTTTC.

This clonotype was observed at least ten times. At one boundary the junction diverges from the germline segment, which might be a read error. V and J are TRBV20-1 and TRBJ2-1; unclear D gene. Germline CDR1 reads DFQATT; CDR2 reads SNEGSKA (reference sequence). The CDR3 runs to 12 residues. The CDR3 DNA sequence: TGCAGTGCTAGAGATCGAAGGAATGGGCAGTTCTTC. The encoded protein is CSARDRRNGQFF.

Remarks on this clonotype: Possible read error: a much larger clone is one base away. This chain links TRBV18 with TRBJ1-1, with TRBD1 identical over 8 bases. Germline loops: CDR1 KGHSH, CDR2 LQKENI. The CDR3 has 15 amino acids. The CDR3 spells CANSPSTGGKTEAFF. The CDR3 DNA is TGTGCCAACTCACCATCAACAGGGGGTAAGACTGAAGCTTTCTTT.

By share, this clonotype ranks as medium-sized. The chain joins TRBV7-3 to TRBJ2-3, with 10 bases fitting TRBD2. The J segment lost 1 base and the V segment lost 1 base, leaving 8 bases of the junction unmatched. The germline CDR1 and CDR2 sequences are SGHTA and FQGTGA. The CDR3 has 18 amino acids. Here the CDR3 reads CASSLRLAGAEGTDTQYF. Written as DNA, the CDR3 is TGTGCCAGCAGCTTAAGGCTAGCGGGAGCTGAAGGCACAGATACGCAGTATTTT.